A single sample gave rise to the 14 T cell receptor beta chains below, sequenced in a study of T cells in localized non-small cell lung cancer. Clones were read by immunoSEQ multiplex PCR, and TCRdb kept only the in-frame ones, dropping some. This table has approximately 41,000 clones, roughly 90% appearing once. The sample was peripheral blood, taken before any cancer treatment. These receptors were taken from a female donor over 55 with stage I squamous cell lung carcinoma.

The CDR3, as DNA: TGTGCCAGCAGCTTATCGGGAAACACTGAAGCTTTCTTT. Protein: CASSLSGNTEAFF. The V gene is TRBV11-2, the J gene TRBJ1-1; D is ambiguous. V gave up 2 bases and J gave up 2 bases, with 6 bases separating them. The CDR3 extends over 13 amino acids. CDR1 is SGHAT, CDR2 FQNNGV, per germline.

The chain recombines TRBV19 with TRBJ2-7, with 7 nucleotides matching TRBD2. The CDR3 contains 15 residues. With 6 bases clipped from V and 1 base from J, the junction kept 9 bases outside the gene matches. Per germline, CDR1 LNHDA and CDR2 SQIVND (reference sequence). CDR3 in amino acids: CASRLHGGSSYEQYF. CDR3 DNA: TGTGCCAGTAGGCTCCACGGCGGGAGTTCCTACGAGCAGTACTTC.

The CDR3, as DNA: TGTGCCAGCAGCCGAATAGGGGGCGACACAGATACGCAGTATTTT. Translated, it gives CASSRIGGDTDTQYF. The chain has TRBV7-3 and TRBJ2-3; 7 nucleotides line up with TRBD1. This CDR3 has 15 amino acids. The V gene end was trimmed by 5 bases and the J gene end by 2 bases; junction bases not matched to a gene: 7. The V gene's germline CDR1 is SGHTA and CDR2 FQGTGA.

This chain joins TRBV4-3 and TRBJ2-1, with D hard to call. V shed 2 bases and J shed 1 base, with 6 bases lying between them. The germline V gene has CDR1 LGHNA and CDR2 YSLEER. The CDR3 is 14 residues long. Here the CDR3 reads CASSQKSSYNEQFF. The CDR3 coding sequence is TGCGCCAGCAGCCAAAAAAGTTCCTACAATGAGCAGTTCTTC.

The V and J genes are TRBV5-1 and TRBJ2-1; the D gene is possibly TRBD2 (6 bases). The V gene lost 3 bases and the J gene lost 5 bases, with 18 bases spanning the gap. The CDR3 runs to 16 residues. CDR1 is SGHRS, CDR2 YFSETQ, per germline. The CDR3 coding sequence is TGCGCCAGCAGCTCCAATGCGGGGAGGCCTAACAATGAGCAGTTCTTC. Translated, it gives CASSSNAGRPNNEQFF.

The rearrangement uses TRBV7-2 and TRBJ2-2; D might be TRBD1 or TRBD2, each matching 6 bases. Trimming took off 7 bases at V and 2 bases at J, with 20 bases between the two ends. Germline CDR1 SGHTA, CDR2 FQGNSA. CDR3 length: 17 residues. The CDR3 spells CASNSPGGGSNTGELFF. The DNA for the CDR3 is TGTGCCAGCAATTCTCCCGGGGGCGGGTCCAACACCGGGGAGCTGTTTTTT.

The CDR3 region has the DNA TGTGCCAGCAGCCGAATTTGGAGAGAGACCCAGTACTTC. Translated, it gives CASSRIWRETQYF. The chain has TRBV7-2 and TRBJ2-5; no reliable D call. This CDR3 has 13 amino acids. Germline V gene lookup returns CDR1 SGHTA and CDR2 FQGNSA. V shed 5 bases and J shed 4 bases, with 11 bases lying between them. The full variable domain, completed using reference TRBV7-2 and TRBJ2-5, is GAGVSQSPSNKVTEKGKDVELRCDPISGHTALYWYRQSLGQGLEFLIYFQGNSAPDKSGLPSDRFSAERTGGSVSTLTIQRTQQEDSAVYLCASSRIWRETQYFGPGTRLLVL.

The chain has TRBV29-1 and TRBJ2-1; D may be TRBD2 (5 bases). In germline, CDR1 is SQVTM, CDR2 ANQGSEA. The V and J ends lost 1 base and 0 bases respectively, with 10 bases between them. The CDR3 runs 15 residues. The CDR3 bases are TGCAGCGTTGAAGGGCGGGCCGGCTCCTACAATGAGCAGTTCTTC. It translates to CSVEGRAGSYNEQFF.

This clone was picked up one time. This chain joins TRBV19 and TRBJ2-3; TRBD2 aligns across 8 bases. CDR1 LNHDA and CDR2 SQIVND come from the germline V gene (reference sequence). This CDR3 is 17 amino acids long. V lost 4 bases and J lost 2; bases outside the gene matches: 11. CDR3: CASSTPGGRVDTDTQYF. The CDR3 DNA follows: TGTGCCAGTAGTACCCCGGGAGGGCGAGTGGACACAGATACGCAGTATTTT. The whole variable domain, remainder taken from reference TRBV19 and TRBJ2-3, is DGGITQSPKYLFRKEGQNVTLSCEQNLNHDAMYWYRQDPGQGLRLIYYSQIVNDFQKGDIAEGYSVSREKKESFPLTVTSAQKNPTAFYLCASSTPGGRVDTDTQYFGPGTRLTVL.

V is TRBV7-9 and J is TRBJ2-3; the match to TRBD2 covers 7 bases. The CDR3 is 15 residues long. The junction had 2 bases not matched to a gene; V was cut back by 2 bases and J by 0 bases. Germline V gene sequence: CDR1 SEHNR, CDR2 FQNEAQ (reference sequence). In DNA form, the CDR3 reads TGTGCCAGCAGCTTACTAGCGGCTAGCACAGATACGCAGTATTTT. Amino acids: CASSLLAASTDTQYF. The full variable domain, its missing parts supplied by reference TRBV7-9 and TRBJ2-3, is DTGVSQNPRHKITKRGQNVTFRCDPISEHNRLYWYRQTLGQGPEFLTYFQNEAQLEKSRLLSDRFSAERPKGSFSTLEIQRTEQGDSAMYLCASSLLAASTDTQYFGPGTRLTVL.

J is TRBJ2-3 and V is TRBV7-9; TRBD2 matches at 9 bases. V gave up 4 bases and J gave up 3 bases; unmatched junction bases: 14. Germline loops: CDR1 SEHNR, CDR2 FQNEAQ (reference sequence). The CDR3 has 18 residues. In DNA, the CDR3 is TGTGCCAGCAGCTCACTCAGGGACAGCGGGAGGAGGACAGATACGCAGTATTTT. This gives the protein CASSSLRDSGRRTDTQYF.

The CDR3 DNA follows: TGCGCCAGCCTCGAAGAGGGACAGGGAGATGGCTACACCTTC. Its translation: CASLEEGQGDGYTF. This chain links TRBV5-1 with TRBJ1-2; TRBD1 agrees at 9 bases. CDR3 length equals 14 residues. Germline V gives CDR1 SGHRS, CDR2 YFSETQ. The J segment lost 6 bases and the V segment lost 7 bases, leaving 10 bases of the junction unmatched. Looking up the rest from reference TRBV5-1 and TRBJ1-2 gives the full variable domain: KAGVTQTPRYLIKTRGQQVTLSCSPISGHRSVSWYQQTPGQGLQFLFEYFSETQRNKGNFPGRFSGRQFSNSRSEMNVSTLELGDSALYLCASLEEGQGDGYTFGSGTRLTVV.

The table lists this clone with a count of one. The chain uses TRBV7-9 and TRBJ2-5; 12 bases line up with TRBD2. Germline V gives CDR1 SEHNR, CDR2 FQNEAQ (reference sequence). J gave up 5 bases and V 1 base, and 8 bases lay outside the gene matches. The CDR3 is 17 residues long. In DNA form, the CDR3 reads TGTGCCAGCAGCTTAGAACTAGCGGGAGGTAGCGCGGAGACCCAGTACTTC. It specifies CASSLELAGGSAETQYF.

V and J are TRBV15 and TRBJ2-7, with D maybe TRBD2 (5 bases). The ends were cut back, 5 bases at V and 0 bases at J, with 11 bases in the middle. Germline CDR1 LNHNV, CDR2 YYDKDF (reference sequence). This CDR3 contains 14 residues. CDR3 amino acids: CATSPGRSSYEQYF. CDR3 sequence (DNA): TGTGCCACCAGCCCGGGAAGGAGCTCCTACGAGCAGTACTTC. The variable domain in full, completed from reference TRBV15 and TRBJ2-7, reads DAMVIQNPRYQVTQFGKPVTLSCSQTLNHNVMYWYQQKSSQAPKLLFHYYDKDFNNEADTPDNFQSRRPNTSFCFLDIRSPGLGDTAMYLCATSPGRSSYEQYFGPGTRLTVT.